The 18 T cell receptor beta chains below come from one sample, sequenced in a study of graft-versus-host responses after intestinal transplantation (dated by TCRdb to the early 2020s). The method behind the library was the immunoSEQ multiplex PCR assay. Sourced from immuneACCESS, this table was stored by TCRdb with only in-frame sequences that have V and J called. A share of the clones is absent; for the studies checked, an unresolved V gene accounts for under half, and the remainder has no known explanation. The sample data list about 85,000 clones, and 75% to 95% of these were observed just once. The ten largest clones add up to 7.6% of the sample. In light of the paper, this sample's time point label describes: cells obtained before transplantation from donor or recipient. Their cognate antigens are unknown. The sequenced sample was unstimulated CD8+ T cells sorted from spleen or lymph node cells, obtained before transplant. The source of these receptors is a human donor who was the organ donor for an intestinal transplant.

V and J are TRBV9 and TRBJ2-7; 12 positions match TRBD2. J was trimmed by 4 bases and V by 0 bases; bases with no gene match: 14. The CDR3 spans 19 residues. Germline CDR1 SGDLS, CDR2 YYNGEE. CDR3 protein: CASSVDPLAGGPVRYEQYF. The CDR3 DNA sequence: TGTGCCAGCAGCGTAGATCCGCTAGCGGGGGGGCCTGTGCGTTACGAGCAGTACTTC.

The chain recombines TRBV4-1 with TRBJ1-1; TRBD1 aligns across 7 bases. Germline V gene lookup returns CDR1 MGHRA and CDR2 YSYEKL. CDR3 length: 15 amino acids. Germline trimming cut 0 bases from V and 4 bases from J; bases unmatched to any gene: 5. CDR3 DNA sequence: TGCGCCAGCAGCCAAGATAAGGGGGCGAGCACTGAAGCTTTCTTT. Its protein is CASSQDKGASTEAFF.

The chain couples TRBV9 to TRBJ2-1, with 10 positions matching TRBD1. V was clipped by 3 bases and J by 7 bases; unmatched bases: 13. The CDR3 consists of 17 residues. Germline CDR1 reads SGDLS; CDR2 reads YYNGEE. The CDR3 bases are TGTGCCAGCAGCGGCGACCCGGGACAGGGGTCGTGGAATGAGCAGTTCTTC. Its translation: CASSGDPGQGSWNEQFF.

The DNA for the CDR3 is TGTGCCTGGGGCGGACTAGCTCCCGACGAGCAGTACTTC. Translation gives CAWGGLAPDEQYF. V usage is TRBV30 and J usage is TRBJ2-7, with 8 bases identical to TRBD2. Germline values: CDR1 GTSNPN, CDR2 SVGIG (reference sequence). The J segment lost 5 bases and the V segment lost 5 bases, leaving 8 bases of the junction unmatched. The CDR3 is 13 amino acids.

V usage is TRBV11-3 and J usage is TRBJ2-1; the match to TRBD2 covers 10 bases. Germline V gene data show CDR1 as SGHNT and CDR2 as YENEEA. The CDR3 extends over 15 amino acids. Trimming took 7 bases from V and 6 from J; bases not matched to a gene: 9. The DNA for the CDR3 is TGTGCCAGCACCTCTAGCGGGAGTCTTAGCAATGAGCAGTTCTTC. Translated, it gives CASTSSGSLSNEQFF.

V gene TRBV9 combines with J gene TRBJ2-3; D possibly corresponds to TRBD2 (6 bases). Germline-derived CDR1 and CDR2 are SGDLS and YYNGEE. This CDR3 is 17 amino acids long. Trimming stripped 2 bases from V and 1 base from J, with 17 bases between. Written as DNA, the CDR3 is TGTGCCAGCAGCGTCCCAAACGGGGGTGCTGGCACAGATACGCAGTATTTT. Translated: CASSVPNGGAGTDTQYF. Full variable domain (rest looked up from reference TRBV9 and TRBJ2-3): DSGVTQTPKHLITATGQRVTLRCSPRSGDLSVYWYQQSLDQGLQFLIQYYNGEERAKGNILERFSAQQFPDLHSELNLSSLELGDSALYFCASSVPNGGAGTDTQYFGPGTRLTVL.

V and J are TRBV4-1 and TRBJ1-4, with 8 bases aligning to TRBD1. The CDR3 has 16 amino acids. After removal of 1 base from V and 3 bases from J, the junction contained 4 bases not matched to a gene. Germline CDR1 reads MGHRA; CDR2 reads YSYEKL. The CDR3 nucleotides read TGCGCCAGCAGCCAAGGGGTGACAGGGGCTAATGAAAAACTGTTTTTT. Amino acid sequence: CASSQGVTGANEKLFF.

V usage is TRBV2 and J usage is TRBJ1-1, with D hard to call. This CDR3 is built from 14 residues. Germline V gene data show CDR1 as SNHLY and CDR2 as FYNNEI. Trimming pared 8 bases from V and 1 base from J, leaving 14 bases between. In DNA, the CDR3 is TGTGCCAGCCTCGAGGTTGTGAAGAACACTGAAGCTTTCTTT. Translating gives CASLEVVKNTEAFF.

This clone was seen just once. This sequence joins TRBV29-1 and TRBJ2-2; D gene uncertain. V was shortened by 8 bases and J by 2 bases, with 12 bases between the two germline ends. The germline V gene encodes CDR1 SQVTM and CDR2 ANQGSEA. The length of the CDR3 is 13 residues. The CDR3 loop is CSWRTDNTGELFF. CDR3 bases: TGCAGCTGGCGGACGGACAACACCGGGGAGCTGTTTTTT.

Notes on this clone: Because the CDR3's place on the DNA is in doubt, the DNA is left out and the CDR3 is given as listed by TCRdb. V usage is TRBV30 and J usage is TRBJ2-2; the table's D call, TRBD2, has no DNA check behind it. The CDR3 contains 19 residues when both ends are counted. In germline, CDR1 is GTSNPN, CDR2 SVGIG (reference sequence). CDR3 residues: CAWSVLRALAGANTGELFF.

The J gene is TRBJ2-7, the V gene TRBV4-1, with unresolved D. Germline values: CDR1 MGHRA, CDR2 YSYEKL. V lost 0 bases and J lost 0, with 12 bases in between. CDR3 length: 16 amino acids. This CDR3 reads CASSQEGQTGSYEQYF. The DNA of the CDR3 is TGCGCCAGCAGCCAAGAGGGTCAGACCGGCTCCTACGAGCAGTACTTC.

The chain links TRBV2 to TRBJ2-7; no clear D. V was pared by 4 bases and J by 1 base, with 5 bases between. This CDR3 region has 12 residues. Looked up from germline, CDR1 is SNHLY and CDR2 is FYNNEI. CDR3 in DNA: TGTGCCAGCAGTGGTCTTTCCTACGAGCAGTACTTC. Translation gives CASSGLSYEQYF.

The rearrangement links TRBV5-6 to TRBJ2-3; unclear D gene. The germline V gene encodes CDR1 SGHDT and CDR2 YYEEEE. V dropped 4 bases and J dropped 5 bases, with 11 bases sitting between them. This CDR3 comprises 13 residues. Here the CDR3 reads CASSLETRDTQYF. The DNA of the CDR3 is TGTGCCAGCAGCCTCGAGACTCGAGATACGCAGTATTTT.

This clone has only a few counts. V is TRBV7-9 and J is TRBJ2-6, with 7 bases fitting TRBD2. J was trimmed by 2 bases and V by 1 base; bases with no gene match: 5. In germline, CDR1 is SEHNR, CDR2 FQNEAQ (reference sequence). The CDR3 covers 17 residues. The CDR3 coding sequence is TGTGCCAGCAGCTTAGGGGCGGGAGTCGCTGGGGCCAACGTCCTGACTTTC. Translated, it gives CASSLGAGVAGANVLTF. The full variable domain, its missing parts supplied by reference TRBV7-9 and TRBJ2-6, is DTGVSQNPRHKITKRGQNVTFRCDPISEHNRLYWYRQTLGQGPEFLTYFQNEAQLEKSRLLSDRFSAERPKGSFSTLEIQRTEQGDSAMYLCASSLGAGVAGANVLTFGAGSRLTVL.

J is TRBJ1-4 and V is TRBV7-2; 7 nucleotides line up with TRBD1. There are 16 residues in the CDR3. V shed 1 base and J 8 bases; nucleotides not matched to a gene: 10. The germline CDR1 and CDR2 sequences are SGHTA and FQGNSA. The CDR3: CASSLERGQGEEKLFF. In DNA, the CDR3 is TGTGCCAGCAGCTTAGAAAGGGGCCAGGGGGAGGAAAAACTGTTTTTT.

This clone was detected a few times. V and J are TRBV9 and TRBJ1-1; a possible D gene is TRBD1 (5 bases). The CDR3 length is 15 residues. V lost 0 bases and J lost 4, with 13 bases in between. The V gene's germline CDR1 is SGDLS and CDR2 YYNGEE. The CDR3 bases are TGTGCCAGCAGCGTAGACTTCGGGGGGGGCACTGAAGCTTTCTTT. This translates into CASSVDFGGGTEAFF.

The chain is built from TRBV5-1 and TRBJ2-7, with D perhaps TRBD2 (6 bases). In germline, CDR1 is SGHRS, CDR2 YFSETQ. V was trimmed by 0 bases and J by 5 bases, leaving 15 bases between them. The length of the CDR3 is 15 residues. The CDR3 here is CASSLESFGGNEQYF. CDR3 nucleotides: TGCGCCAGCAGCTTGGAATCTTTTGGGGGGAACGAGCAGTACTTC.

The J gene is TRBJ2-2, the V gene TRBV27, with D perhaps TRBD1 (5 bases). V shed 1 base and J shed 4 bases, with 10 bases lying between them. CDR1 and CDR2 (germline): MNHEY, SMNVEV (reference sequence). The CDR3 consists of 15 residues. The CDR3 nucleotides read TGTGCCAGCAGTTTATTATCAGGGCGCACCGGGGAGCTGTTTTTT. Translation: CASSLLSGRTGELFF.